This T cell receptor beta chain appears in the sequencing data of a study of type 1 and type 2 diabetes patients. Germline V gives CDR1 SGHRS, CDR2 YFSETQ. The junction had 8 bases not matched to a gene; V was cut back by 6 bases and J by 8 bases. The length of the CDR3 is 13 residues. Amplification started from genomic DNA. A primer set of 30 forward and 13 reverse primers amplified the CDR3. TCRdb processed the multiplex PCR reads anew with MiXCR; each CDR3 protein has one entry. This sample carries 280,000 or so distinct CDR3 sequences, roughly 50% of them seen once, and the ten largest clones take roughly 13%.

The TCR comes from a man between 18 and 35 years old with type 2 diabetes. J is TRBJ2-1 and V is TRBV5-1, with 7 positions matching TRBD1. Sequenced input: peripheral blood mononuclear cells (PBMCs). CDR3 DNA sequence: TGCGCCAGCAAAGAGACAGGGTTCGATGAGCAGTTCTTC. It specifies CASKETGFDEQFF. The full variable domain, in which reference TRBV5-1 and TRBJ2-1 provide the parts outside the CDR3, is KAGVTQTPRYLIKTRGQQVTLSCSPISGHRSVSWYQQTPGQGLQFLFEYFSETQRNKGNFPGRFSGRQFSNSRSEMNVSTLELGDSALYLCASKETGFDEQFFGPGTRLTVL.